This T cell receptor beta chain was captured by sequencing in a study of shared clonotypes between healthy human individuals (dated by TCRdb to 2019 to 2021). For the study in its entirety: Three men and a couple of women, aged 18 to 49 years, made up the cohort. To increase sequencing depth and limit assay-specific biases, TCR repertoire library preparation and sequencing were carried out by different laboratories using diverse techniques. Each donor's leukapheresis produced roughly between about 0.9 and 9.5 billion PBMCs. To estimate repertoire size and how much clonotype sharing occurs between individuals, the study deeply sequenced the blood TCR repertoires of about five healthy adults. The paper as a whole reports these results and caveats: The small number of donors limited the genetic and exposure-history diversity represented. Sampling was restricted to blood, and TCR repertoires in tissues likely differ from the TCR repertoires found in blood. Pairwise subsampling led to the expectation that sequencing depth would affect the degree of clonotype sharing among donors.

TCR CDR3 regions were amplified from genomic DNA by multiplex PCR using the deep immunoSEQ assay. For each cell subset, the extracted genomic DNA was distributed evenly across all wells of several immunoSEQ 96-well plates, and each plate served as one replicate. Each replicate PCR for unsorted PBMC received roughly 0.3 ug genomic DNA, equal to 25,000 to 35,000 T cell genomes. Ten immunoSEQ deep assay plates were used to sequence the unsorted PBMC genomic DNA. Purified libraries were quantified with a Qubit 3.0 fluorometer, sized on a Bioanalyzer 2100, and re-quantified with the KAPA Library Quantification kit. Every immunoSEQ 96-well plate was sequenced on a dedicated single-read 150-cycle Illumina NextSeq 550 flow cell. From the authors' description of their analysis: Because the immunoSEQ output held only junctional sequences and lacked quality scores, the filtering could not match the filtering applied to full-length reads. To assign V/J genes and CDR3, sequences were annotated against IMGT germline references using PyIR, a Python wrapper for IgBLAST v1.9. Reads with weak V/J assignments (E-value above 1e-6), missing CDR3, stop codons, out-of-frame junctions, or ambiguous translated residues were removed. V3J clonotypes were defined as sequences sharing the same inferred V gene, J gene, and CDR3 amino acid sequence. The percentage overlap between two repertoires was calculated by dividing the number of shared unique clonotypes by the size of the smaller repertoire. Richness of each repertoire was evaluated using RTK rarefaction, the Chao1 estimator, and Recon v2.1 estimates of unobserved clonotypes. TCRdb carries this immuneACCESS record with in-frame sequences only. Its versions omit some clonotypes, under half of them owing to an unresolved V gene in the studies checked, with the rest unexplained. V and J calls and clone size are as listed in that table; D and trimming were resolved from the DNA. The sample yields hundreds of thousands of clones; around 80% were counted once. The top ten hold about 11% of the sample.

Worth noting for this clone: This receptor's antigen is unknown. No quality values exist for individual bases; no much larger clone is one base distant.

Healthy HIV-negative adults with no recently reported acute infections or vaccinations were included as donors. Every donor was a Caucasian adult living in Nashville, Tennessee, USA. In the unsorted samples, 70 million to 95 million PBMCs were counted, and genomic DNA was extracted using the QIAamp DNA Blood Mini kit. Blood was obtained by leukapheresis, after which PBMCs were separated by Ficoll-Histopaque density gradient centrifugation and cryopreserved in liquid nitrogen vapor phase. The sample comprised PBMCs. The receptor comes from a woman between 40 and 50 years old in good health. Some clones in this sample may be carry-over from other donors' samples.

The CDR3 sequence is CASSLTPNEKLFF. The bases read TGTGCCAGCAGCTTAACCCCGAATGAAAAACTGTTTTTT. The rearrangement joined TRBV7-9 to TRBJ1-4, with the D gene uncertain. V and J lose 2 bases and 5 bases, and a span of 6 bases separates them. Reading the germline V gene (reference sequence) gives CDR1 SEHNR and CDR2 FQNEAQ. From cysteine to phenylalanine, the CDR3 is 13 amino acids long. Only the CDR3 part of the read is kept: 39 bases, read in frame from the first base. The full variable domain, with segments outside the CDR3 supplied by the reference TRBV7-9 and TRBJ1-4 proteins, appears as DTGVSQNPRHKITKRGQNVTFRCDPISEHNRLYWYRQTLGQGPEFLTYFQNEAQLEKSRLLSDRFSAERPKGSFSTLEIQRTEQGDSAMYLCASSLTPNEKLFFGSGTQLSVL.